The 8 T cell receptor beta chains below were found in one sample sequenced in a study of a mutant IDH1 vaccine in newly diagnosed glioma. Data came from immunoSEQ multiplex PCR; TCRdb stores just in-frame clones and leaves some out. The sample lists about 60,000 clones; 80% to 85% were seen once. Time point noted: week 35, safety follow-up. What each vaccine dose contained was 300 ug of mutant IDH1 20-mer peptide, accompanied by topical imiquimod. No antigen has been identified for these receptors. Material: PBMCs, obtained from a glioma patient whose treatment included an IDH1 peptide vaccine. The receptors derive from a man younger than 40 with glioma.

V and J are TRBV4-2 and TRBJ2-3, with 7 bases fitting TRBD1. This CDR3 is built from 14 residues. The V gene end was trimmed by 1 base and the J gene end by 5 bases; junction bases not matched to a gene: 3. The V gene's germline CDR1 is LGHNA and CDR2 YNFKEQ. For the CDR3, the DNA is TGTGCCAGCAGCCAAGGGCAGGGGGAAGATACGCAGTATTTT. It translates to CASSQGQGEDTQYF.

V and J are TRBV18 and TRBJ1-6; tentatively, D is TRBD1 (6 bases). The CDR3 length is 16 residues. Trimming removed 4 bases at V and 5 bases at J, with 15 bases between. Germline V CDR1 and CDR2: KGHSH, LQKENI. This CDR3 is CASSRIAGDDNSPLHF. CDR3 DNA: TGTGCCAGCTCACGAATCGCAGGGGATGATAATTCACCCCTCCACTTT.

The DNA for the CDR3 is TGCGCCAGCAGCCAGATAACAGGGAGCTCCTACAATGAGCAGTTCTTC. Amino acid sequence: CASSQITGSSYNEQFF. This chain uses TRBV4-1 with TRBJ2-1; possible D gene TRBD1, 6 bases. V dropped 3 bases and J dropped 0 bases, with 12 bases sitting between them. From germline, CDR1 is MGHRA and CDR2 YSYEKL. CDR3 length: 16 amino acids.

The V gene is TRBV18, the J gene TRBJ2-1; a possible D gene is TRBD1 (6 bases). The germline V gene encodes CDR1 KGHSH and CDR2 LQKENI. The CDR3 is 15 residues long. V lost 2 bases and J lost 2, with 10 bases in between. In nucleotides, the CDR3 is TGTGCCAGCTCACCAGGGCAGGGGACCTACAATGAGCAGTTCTTC. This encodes CASSPGQGTYNEQFF.

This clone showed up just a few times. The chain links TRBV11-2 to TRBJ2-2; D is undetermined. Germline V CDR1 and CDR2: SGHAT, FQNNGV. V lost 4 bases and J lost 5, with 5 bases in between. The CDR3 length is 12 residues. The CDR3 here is CASSSATGELFF. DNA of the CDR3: TGTGCCAGCAGCTCCGCGACCGGGGAGCTGTTTTTT.

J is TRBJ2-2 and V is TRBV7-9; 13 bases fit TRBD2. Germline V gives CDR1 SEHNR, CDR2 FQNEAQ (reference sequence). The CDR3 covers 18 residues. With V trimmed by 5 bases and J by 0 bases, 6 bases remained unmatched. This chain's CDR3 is CASSPGLAGSANTGELFF. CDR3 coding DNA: TGTGCCAGCAGCCCGGGACTAGCGGGGTCGGCGAACACCGGGGAGCTGTTTTTT.

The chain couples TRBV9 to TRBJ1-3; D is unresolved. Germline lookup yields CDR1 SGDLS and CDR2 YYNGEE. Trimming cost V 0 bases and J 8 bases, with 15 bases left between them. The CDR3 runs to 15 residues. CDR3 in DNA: TGTGCCAGCAGCGTAGTTGGCAGGAAAGTAGACACCATATATTTT. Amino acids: CASSVVGRKVDTIYF.

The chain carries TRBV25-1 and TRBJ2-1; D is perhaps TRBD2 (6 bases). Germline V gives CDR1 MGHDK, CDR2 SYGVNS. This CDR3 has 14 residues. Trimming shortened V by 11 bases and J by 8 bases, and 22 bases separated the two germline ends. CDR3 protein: CASRGSRWPDEQFF. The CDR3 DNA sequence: TGTGCCTCCCGGGGGTCTAGGTGGCCGGATGAGCAGTTCTTC.